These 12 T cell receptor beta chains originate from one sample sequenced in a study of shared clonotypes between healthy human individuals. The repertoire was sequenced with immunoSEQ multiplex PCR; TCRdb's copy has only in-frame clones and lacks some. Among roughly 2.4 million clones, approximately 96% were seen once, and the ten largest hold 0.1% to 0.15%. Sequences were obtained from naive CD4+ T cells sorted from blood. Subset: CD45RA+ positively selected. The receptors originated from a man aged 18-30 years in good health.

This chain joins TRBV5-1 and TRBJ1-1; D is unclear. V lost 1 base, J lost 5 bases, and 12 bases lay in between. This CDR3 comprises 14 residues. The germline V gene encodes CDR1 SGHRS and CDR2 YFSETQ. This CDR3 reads CASSLHSLATEAFF. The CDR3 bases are TGCGCCAGCAGCTTGCATTCTTTGGCAACTGAAGCTTTCTTT.

The CDR3 coding sequence is TGCGCCAGCAGCCAAGCACCGGGCCCGGTCTCCTATAATTCACCCCTCCACTTT. Translating gives CASSQAPGPVSYNSPLHF. This chain connects TRBV4-1 to TRBJ1-6, with D uncertain. The CDR3 length is 18 residues. Germline values: CDR1 MGHRA, CDR2 YSYEKL. V lost 1 base to trimming and J lost 0 bases, with 13 bases between them.

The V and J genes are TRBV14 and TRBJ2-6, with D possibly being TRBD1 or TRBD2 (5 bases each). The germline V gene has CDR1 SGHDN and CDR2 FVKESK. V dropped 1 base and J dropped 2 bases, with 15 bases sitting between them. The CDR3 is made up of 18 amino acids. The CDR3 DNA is TGTGCCAGCAGCCAAGGGACCGGGGCCCCGCCTGGGGCCAACGTCCTGACTTTC. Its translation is CASSQGTGAPPGANVLTF.

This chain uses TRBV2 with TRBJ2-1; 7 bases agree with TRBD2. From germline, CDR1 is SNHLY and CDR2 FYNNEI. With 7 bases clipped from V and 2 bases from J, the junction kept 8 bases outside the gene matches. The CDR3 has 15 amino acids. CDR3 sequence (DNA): TGTGCCAGCACCCTTGAGGGAGGGGCCTACAATGAGCAGTTCTTC. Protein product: CASTLEGGAYNEQFF.

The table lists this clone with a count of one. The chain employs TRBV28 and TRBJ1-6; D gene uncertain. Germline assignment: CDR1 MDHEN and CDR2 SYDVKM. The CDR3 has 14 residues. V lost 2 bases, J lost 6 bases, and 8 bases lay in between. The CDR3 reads CASSLVRFNSPLHF. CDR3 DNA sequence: TGTGCCAGCAGTTTAGTCAGGTTTAATTCACCCCTCCACTTT. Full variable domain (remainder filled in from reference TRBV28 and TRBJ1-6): DVKVTQSSRYLVKRTGEKVFLECVQDMDHENMFWYRQDPGLGLRLIYFSYDVKMKEKGDIPEGYSVSREKKERFSLILESASTNQTSMYLCASSLVRFNSPLHFGNGTRLTVT.

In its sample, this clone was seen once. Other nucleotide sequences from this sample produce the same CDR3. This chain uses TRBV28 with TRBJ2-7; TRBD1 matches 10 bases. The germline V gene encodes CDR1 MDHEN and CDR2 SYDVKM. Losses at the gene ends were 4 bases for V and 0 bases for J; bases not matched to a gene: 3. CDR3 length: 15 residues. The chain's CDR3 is CASSSWTGGSYEQYF. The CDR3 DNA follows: TGTGCCAGCAGTTCCTGGACAGGGGGCTCCTACGAGCAGTACTTC.

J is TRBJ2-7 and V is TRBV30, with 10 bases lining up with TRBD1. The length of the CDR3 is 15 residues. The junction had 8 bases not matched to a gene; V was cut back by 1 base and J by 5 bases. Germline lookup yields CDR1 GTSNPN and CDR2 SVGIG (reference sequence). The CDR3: CAWSASGQGSHEQYF. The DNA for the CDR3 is TGTGCCTGGAGTGCGTCGGGACAGGGGTCCCACGAGCAGTACTTC.

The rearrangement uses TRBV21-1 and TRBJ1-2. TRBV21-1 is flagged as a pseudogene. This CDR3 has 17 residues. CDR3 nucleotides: TGTGCCAGCAGCCCTTCCCTCACCAATCAAGGGTCGCGAGGCTACACCTTC. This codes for CASSPSLTNQGSRGYTF.

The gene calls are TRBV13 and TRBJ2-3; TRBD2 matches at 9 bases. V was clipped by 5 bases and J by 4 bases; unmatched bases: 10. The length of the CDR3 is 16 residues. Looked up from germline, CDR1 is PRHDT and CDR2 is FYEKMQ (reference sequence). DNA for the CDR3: TGTGCCAGCAGCCCCCTGGTGGTAGCGGGAGCAGATACGCAGTATTTT. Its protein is CASSPLVVAGADTQYF.

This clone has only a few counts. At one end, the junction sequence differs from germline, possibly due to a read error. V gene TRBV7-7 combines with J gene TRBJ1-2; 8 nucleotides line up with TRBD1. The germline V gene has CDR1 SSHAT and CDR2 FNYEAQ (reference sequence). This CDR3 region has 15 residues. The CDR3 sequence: CASSPITGTGVGYTF. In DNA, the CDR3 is TGTGCTAGCAGCCCTATCACCGGGACAGGCGTCGGCTACACCTTC.

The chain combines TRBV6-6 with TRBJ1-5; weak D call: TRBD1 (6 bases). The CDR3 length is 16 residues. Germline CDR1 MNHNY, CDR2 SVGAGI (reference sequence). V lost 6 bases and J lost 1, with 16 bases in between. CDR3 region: CASRGGAVSSNQPQHF. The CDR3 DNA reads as TGTGCCAGCAGGGGGGGGGCAGTATCGAGCAATCAGCCCCAGCATTTT.

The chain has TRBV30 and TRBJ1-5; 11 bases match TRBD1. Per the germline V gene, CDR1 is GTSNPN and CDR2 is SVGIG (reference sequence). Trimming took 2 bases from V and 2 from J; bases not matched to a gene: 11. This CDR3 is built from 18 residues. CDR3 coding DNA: TGTGCCTGGAGTCTCCGGGACAGGGGGGTTCACGGCAATCAGCCCCAGCATTTT. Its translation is CAWSLRDRGVHGNQPQHF.